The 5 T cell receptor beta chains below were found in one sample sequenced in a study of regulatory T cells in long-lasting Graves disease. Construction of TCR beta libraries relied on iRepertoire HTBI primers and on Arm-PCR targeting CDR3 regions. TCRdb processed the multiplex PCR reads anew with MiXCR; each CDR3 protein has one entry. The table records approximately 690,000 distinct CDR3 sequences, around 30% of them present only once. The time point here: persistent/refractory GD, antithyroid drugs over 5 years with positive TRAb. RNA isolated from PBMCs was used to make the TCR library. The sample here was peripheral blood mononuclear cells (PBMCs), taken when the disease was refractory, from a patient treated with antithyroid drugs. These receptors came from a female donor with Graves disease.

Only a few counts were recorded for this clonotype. CDR3 nucleotides: TGCAGTGCTATAGGGGGGGGGGGTGAAAAACTGTTTTTT. Translation gives CSAIGGGGEKLFF. The chain links TRBV20-1 to TRBJ1-4; D might be TRBD1 (6 bases). Germline assignment: CDR1 DFQATT and CDR2 SNEGSKA (reference sequence). The CDR3 runs 13 residues. Trimming removed 4 bases from V and 7 bases from J, with 13 bases in between.

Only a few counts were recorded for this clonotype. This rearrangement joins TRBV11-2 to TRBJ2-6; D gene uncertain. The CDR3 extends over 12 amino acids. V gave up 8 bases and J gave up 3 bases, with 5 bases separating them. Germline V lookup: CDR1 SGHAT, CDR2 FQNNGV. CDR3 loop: CASGNGANVLTF. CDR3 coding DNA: TGTGCCAGCGGAAATGGGGCCAACGTCCTGACTTTC.

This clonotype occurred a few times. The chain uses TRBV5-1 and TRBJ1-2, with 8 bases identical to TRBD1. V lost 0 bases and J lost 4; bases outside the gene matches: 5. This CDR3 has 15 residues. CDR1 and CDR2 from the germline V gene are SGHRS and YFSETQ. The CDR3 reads CASSLGTGRPYGYTF. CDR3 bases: TGCGCCAGCAGCTTGGGGACAGGGCGCCCCTATGGCTACACCTTC.

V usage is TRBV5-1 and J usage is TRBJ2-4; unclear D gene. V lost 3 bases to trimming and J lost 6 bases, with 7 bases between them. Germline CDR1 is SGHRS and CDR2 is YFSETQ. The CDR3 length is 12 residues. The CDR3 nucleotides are TGCGCCAGCAGCTATGACCTAAACATTCAGTACTTC. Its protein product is CASSYDLNIQYF. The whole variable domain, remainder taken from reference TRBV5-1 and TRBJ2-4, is KAGVTQTPRYLIKTRGQQVTLSCSPISGHRSVSWYQQTPGQGLQFLFEYFSETQRNKGNFPGRFSGRQFSNSRSEMNVSTLELGDSALYLCASSYDLNIQYFGAGTRLSVL.

The DNA of the CDR3 is TGTGCCAGCAGTGAAGCGGGGGACGAGTATTCGAGCTCTGGAAACACCATATATTTT. It specifies CASSEAGDEYSSSGNTIYF. The chain uses TRBV6-1 and TRBJ1-3, with D tentatively TRBD1 (5 bases). V gave up 0 bases and J gave up 0 bases, with 18 bases separating them. From germline, CDR1 is MNHNS and CDR2 SASEGT. The CDR3 totals 19 residues.